This T cell receptor (beta chain) was retrieved from a study of PD-L1 blockade in urothelial cancer (dated by TCRdb to 2016 to 2017). Study-wide context: Every patient began therapy in the mid-2010s and was given atezolizumab 1,200 mg intravenously every 3 weeks. About 85% of the 29 patients were males with bladder-origin urothelial cancer, and about 65% of the roughly 30 reported a prior smoking history. An ECOG performance status of 0 or 1 was recorded for the patients, and 0 to 3 prior chemotherapy regimens had been received by the patients. Blood samples were analyzed 3 weeks after the start of treatment (second dose) and 6 weeks after the start of treatment. A median of 141,255 T cells and some 84,000 unique TCRs was obtained from blood samples, and a median clonality of approximately 0.08 was observed. Somatic, immune and clinical correlates of response to PD-L1 blockade with atezolizumab in urothelial cancer were the focus of an exploratory multi-omic analysis. Pretreatment tumor samples, along with matched peripheral blood collected serially before and after atezolizumab treatment, underwent TCR sequencing. Durable clinical benefit meant progression-free survival longer than 6 months, and TCR features were also tested against progression-free and overall survival. In the same patients, pretreatment tumors underwent whole exome sequencing and RNA sequencing in addition to TCR sequencing. Durable clinical benefit was achieved by nine patients but not by the remaining 20. Pretreatment blood TCR-seq was available for under 35 patients, at least one posttreatment blood collection was obtained for about 25 patients, and tumor TCR-seq was available for about 25 patients. Summary of the overall study and its limitations: Patients with durable benefit showed greater expansion of tumor-associated TCR clones in peripheral blood 3 weeks after starting treatment (n = 22, p = 0.022). Small sample size (n of about 30) and many exploratory analyses mean the results are intended to be hypothesis-generating. Improved progression-free and overall survival was associated with having pretreatment peripheral blood TCR clonality below the median.

Reading the label with the study, this specimen's time point is: pretreatment peripheral blood. A cohort of approximately 30 patients with locally advanced or metastatic urothelial carcinoma, treated at Memorial Sloan Kettering on a trial protocol, was included. Peripheral blood mononuclear cells were collected from each patient pretreatment and during treatment, giving between 1 and 8 total time points per patient. The Qiagen DNeasy Blood extraction kit was used to purify genomic DNA from total PBMCs and tumor samples. Collected pretreatment and during treatment, PBMCs were isolated and stored as previously described. From the germline V gene (reference sequence), CDR1 is MNHEY and CDR2 is SMNVEV. V and J are truncated by 3 bases and 9 bases respectively, leaving an intervening sequence of 9 bases. Measured from the cysteine to the phenylalanine, the CDR3 is 12 residues long. The read is trimmed to its CDR3 DNA, 36 bases read in frame from base 1.

Synthetic TCR analog templates were spiked into each PCR to estimate absolute template abundance from read counts. Using the immunoSEQ assay, TCRbeta CDR3 regions were amplified from genomic DNA with bias-controlled V and J gene primers. Rearranged TCRbeta segments were sequenced at approximately 20X coverage. In the authors' own workflow: Clustering was used to correct sequencing errors, and CDR3s were annotated against IMGT to assign V, D and J genes. Out-of-frame and stop-codon sequences were excluded, and only productive TCRbeta rearrangements were used in downstream analyses. Clonality was computed as one minus Shannon entropy normalized by the log of the number of unique productive sequences. Clones differing between time points or between blood and tumor were identified by Fisher's exact test with Benjamini-Hochberg correction at adjusted p below 0.01. In its TCRdb copy, this immuneACCESS table keeps in-frame sequences only and misses some clones. Where compared with another copy, unresolved V genes explain less than half of these, and the others have no known cause. D and trimming come from the DNA, and the V and J calls and clone size come from that table. This sample holds just under 50,000 clones; about 81% were observed only once. Over 3% of the sample lies in the top ten.

A remark on this clone: Its antigen remains undetermined. Base qualities were left out, and no much larger clone turns up one base away.

This chain is built from TRBV27 and TRBJ2-1; a weak D assignment points to TRBD1 (5 bases agree). The source material was PBMCs, sampled around atezolizumab (anti-PD-L1) treatment. The clonotype was recovered from an older man with urothelial cancer. In nucleotides, the sequence is TGTGCCAGCAGTTTCCAGGGTTTTGAGCAGTTCTTC. Its product reads: CASSFQGFEQFF.